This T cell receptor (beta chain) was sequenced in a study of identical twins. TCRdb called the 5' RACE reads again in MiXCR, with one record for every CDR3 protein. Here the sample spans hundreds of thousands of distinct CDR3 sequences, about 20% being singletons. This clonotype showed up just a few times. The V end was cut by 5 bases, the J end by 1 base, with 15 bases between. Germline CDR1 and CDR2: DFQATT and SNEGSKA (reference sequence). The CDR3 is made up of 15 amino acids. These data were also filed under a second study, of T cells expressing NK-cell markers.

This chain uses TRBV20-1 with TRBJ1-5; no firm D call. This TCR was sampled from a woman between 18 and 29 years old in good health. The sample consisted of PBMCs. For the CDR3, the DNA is TGCAGTGCTCTCCGTGATAGCGGGAGCAATCAGCCCCAGCATTTT. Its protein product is CSALRDSGSNQPQHF.